A single sample is the source of the 31 T cell receptor beta chains below, sequenced in a study of identical twins. TCRdb itself ran the 5' RACE reads through MiXCR, one entry per CDR3 protein. The table shows 15,000 to 20,000 distinct CDR3 sequences, with 69% occurring only once. Material: memory (CD45RO+) T cells sorted from blood. The receptors shown here come from a young woman in good health. This table probably holds off-target reads from a library built for another chain.

V is TRBV2 and J is TRBJ2-1, with D unresolved. CDR3 length: 13 amino acids. From germline, CDR1 is SNHLY and CDR2 FYNNEI. The V end lost 6 bases, the J end lost 7 bases, and 13 bases lay between the germline ends. CDR3 residues: CASSPDSVNEQFF. CDR3 nucleotide sequence: TGTGCCAGCAGCCCCGACTCGGTGAATGAGCAGTTCTTC. Full variable domain (rest looked up from reference TRBV2 and TRBJ2-1): EPEVTQTPSHQVTQMGQEVILRCVPISNHLYFYWYRQILGQKVEFLVSFYNNEISEKSEIFDDQFSVERPDGSNFTLKIRSTKLEDSAMYFCASSPDSVNEQFFGPGTRLTVL.

The genes are TRBV20-1 and TRBJ2-7; tentatively, D is TRBD1 (6 bases). This CDR3 comprises 11 residues. The germline CDR1 and CDR2 sequences are DFQATT and SNEGSKA (reference sequence). V shed 7 bases and J shed 6 bases, with 13 bases lying between them. The DNA of the CDR3 is TGCAGTGGTCAACAGGGCGGCGAGCAGTACTTC. Protein sequence: CSGQQGGEQYF.

CDR3 residues: CASSGIGQGYTDTQYF. CDR3 DNA: TGTGCCAGCAGCGGCATTGGACAGGGGTACACAGATACGCAGTATTTT. The genes are TRBV25-1 and TRBJ2-3, with TRBD1 matching 9 bases. V trimming: 6 bases; J trimming: 2 bases; junction bases outside the gene matches: 9. Germline CDR1 reads MGHDK; CDR2 reads SYGVNS. The CDR3 is 16 amino acids.

This clonotype has only one observation. The chain joins TRBV5-4 to TRBJ2-7; D is undetermined. CDR3 length: 14 amino acids. Germline V lookup: CDR1 SGHNT, CDR2 YYREEE (reference sequence). With 2 bases removed from V and 2 bases from J, the gap between germline ends came to 11 bases. CDR3 region: CASSFQGAAYEQYF. Written as DNA, the CDR3 is TGTGCCAGCAGCTTTCAAGGTGCAGCCTACGAGCAGTACTTC.

The table lists this clonotype with a few counts. The chain links TRBV10-3 to TRBJ2-3; TRBD2 agrees at 9 bases. Germline V CDR1 and CDR2: ENHRY, SYGVKD. The CDR3 extends over 13 amino acids. The ends lost 5 bases at V and 4 bases at J; junction bases unmatched: 1. CDR3 in amino acids: CAISRLAADTQYF. CDR3 sequence (DNA): TGTGCCATCAGTAGACTAGCGGCAGATACGCAGTATTTT.

The chain has TRBV11-2 and TRBJ2-1; unclear D gene. CDR3 size: 14 residues. Germline V gene lookup returns CDR1 SGHAT and CDR2 FQNNGV. V shed 4 bases and J shed 3 bases, with 10 bases lying between them. The CDR3 is CASSWADLYNEQFF. The CDR3 DNA reads as TGTGCCAGCAGCTGGGCGGACCTCTACAATGAGCAGTTCTTC.

CDR3 region: CAWSVRSGRGNIQYF. CDR3 nucleotide sequence: TGTGCCTGGAGTGTACGGAGCGGGAGGGGAAACATTCAGTACTTC. This chain connects TRBV30 to TRBJ2-4; 10 positions match TRBD2. CDR1 is GTSNPN, CDR2 SVGIG, per germline (reference sequence). The CDR3 contains 15 residues. V dropped 0 bases and J dropped 6; count of bases not matched to a gene: 5.

The rearrangement joins TRBV9 to TRBJ1-1; D is unresolved. CDR1 is SGDLS, CDR2 YYNGEE, per germline. CDR3 length equals 11 residues. Trimming pared 4 bases from V and 7 bases from J, leaving 8 bases between. The DNA of the CDR3 is TGTGCCAGCAGCCCCCTGAGTGAAGCTTTCTTT. It yields the protein CASSPLSEAFF.

V gene TRBV29-1 combines with J gene TRBJ2-7; perhaps D is TRBD1 or TRBD2 (5 bases each). V was trimmed by 3 bases and J by 6 bases, leaving 15 bases between them. The germline V gene encodes CDR1 SQVTM and CDR2 ANQGSEA. The CDR3 loop spans 13 amino acids. The CDR3 is CSVDLGGNIEQYF. CDR3 nucleotides: TGCAGCGTTGATCTTGGGGGAAATATCGAGCAGTACTTC.

This rearrangement joins TRBV20-1 to TRBJ2-1; possibly TRBD2 for D (6 bases). This CDR3 is built from 16 residues. Germline V lookup: CDR1 DFQATT, CDR2 SNEGSKA (reference sequence). Trimming shortened V by 2 bases and J by 2 bases, and 16 bases separated the two germline ends. The CDR3 reads CSARLASALPYNEQFF. For the CDR3, the DNA is TGCAGTGCTAGACTTGCTAGCGCATTACCCTACAATGAGCAGTTCTTC.

The J gene is TRBJ2-3, the V gene TRBV27, with 9 bases lining up with TRBD2. The trim removed 6 bases at V and 4 bases at J, leaving 14 bases unmatched. Germline V CDR1 and CDR2: MNHEY, SMNVEV (reference sequence). The CDR3 covers 17 residues. The CDR3: CASSHTLAGAWADTQYF. For the CDR3, the DNA is TGTGCCAGCAGCCACACATTAGCGGGAGCATGGGCAGATACGCAGTATTTT.

V gene TRBV23-1 combines with J gene TRBJ2-7, with D perhaps matching TRBD1 (5 bases). TRBV23-1 is an ORF for which the function is uncertain. This CDR3 spans 11 amino acids. V lost 7 bases, J lost 5 bases, and 9 bases lay in between. This CDR3 reads CASIWGHEQYF. In DNA, the CDR3 is TGCGCCAGCATATGGGGCCACGAGCAGTACTTC.

V usage is TRBV25-1 and J usage is TRBJ2-7, with 8 bases fitting TRBD2. The CDR3 spans 17 residues. The germline gives CDR1 MGHDK, CDR2 SYGVNS. With 5 bases clipped from V and 4 bases from J, the junction kept 16 bases outside the gene matches. CDR3 bases: TGTGCCAGCAGTCCACGACCCTACGGGACTAGTATGTACGAGCAGTACTTC. It yields the protein CASSPRPYGTSMYEQYF.

This sequence joins TRBV29-1 and TRBJ2-7; D call uncertain. This CDR3 contains 12 residues. With 1 base removed from V and 3 bases from J, the gap between germline ends came to 7 bases. The V gene's germline CDR1 is SQVTM and CDR2 ANQGSEA. The CDR3 spells CSVEVGDYEQYF. For the CDR3, the DNA is TGCAGCGTTGAAGTGGGCGACTACGAGCAGTACTTC.

The chain employs TRBV7-9 and TRBJ2-7; a possible D gene is TRBD2 (5 bases). V lost 3 bases and J lost 7, with 10 bases in between. Germline V CDR1 and CDR2: SEHNR, FQNEAQ (reference sequence). This CDR3 spans 12 amino acids. The CDR3 region has the DNA TGTGCCAGCAGCTTCTCTACGGGGGAGCAGTACTTC. Amino acid sequence: CASSFSTGEQYF.

V gene TRBV11-3 combines with J gene TRBJ2-1; either TRBD1 or TRBD2 may supply D (5 bases each). The germline CDR1 and CDR2 sequences are SGHNT and YENEEA. The germline V and J ends were trimmed by 5 bases and 6 bases, with 20 bases remaining between them. The CDR3 covers 16 residues. This CDR3 reads CASSTRGRGPGNEQFF. CDR3 nucleotide sequence: TGTGCCAGCAGCACCCGGGGAAGGGGCCCAGGCAATGAGCAGTTCTTC. The entire variable domain, with the rest obtained from reference TRBV11-3 and TRBJ2-1, is as follows: EAGVVQSPRYKIIEKKQPVAFWCNPISGHNTLYWYLQNLGQGPELLIRYENEEAVDDSQLPKDRFSAERLKGVDSTLKIQPAELGDSAVYLCASSTRGRGPGNEQFFGPGTRLTVL.

Points on this clonotype: One end of the junction is discordant with germline, which a read error may explain. The chain has TRBV27 and TRBJ2-7; D possibly matches TRBD1 or TRBD2 (5 bases each). CDR3 length: 15 residues. Germline CDR1 is MNHEY and CDR2 is SMNVEV (reference sequence). The CDR3 reads CASRLLTGPDFQGHF. In nucleotides, the CDR3 is TGTGCCAGCAGATTGCTAACGGGACCCGATTTCCAAGGGCACTTC.

This sequence joins TRBV13 and TRBJ2-2; 9 bases are shared with TRBD1. The CDR3 covers 16 residues. Germline V gene lookup returns CDR1 PRHDT and CDR2 FYEKMQ (reference sequence). V lost 6 bases to trimming and J lost 0 bases; unmatched junction nucleotides: 5. Here the CDR3 DNA reads TGTGCCAGCAGAATGACAGGGGGGTCGAACACCGGGGAGCTGTTTTTT. This encodes CASRMTGGSNTGELFF.

This chain links TRBV14 with TRBJ2-3; D ambiguous. Germline CDR1 and CDR2: SGHDN and FVKESK. The CDR3 sequence is 14 residues long. V lost 4 bases and J lost 3, with 11 bases in between. The CDR3 coding sequence is TGTGCCAGCAGCCCCGGAGCGTTGACAGATACGCAGTATTTT. Its translation is CASSPGALTDTQYF.

Only a few counts were recorded for this clonotype. V is TRBV30 and J is TRBJ2-2, with D unclear. The V end lost 4 bases, the J end lost 0 bases, and 9 bases lay between the germline ends. This CDR3 has 14 amino acids. Germline lookup yields CDR1 GTSNPN and CDR2 SVGIG (reference sequence). The CDR3 DNA reads TGTGCCTGGACTAGATCGGCGAACACCGGGGAGCTGTTTTTT. Protein sequence: CAWTRSANTGELFF.

This clonotype was observed a handful of times. This chain links TRBV29-1 with TRBJ2-1; 8 bases agree with TRBD2. Germline V lookup: CDR1 SQVTM, CDR2 ANQGSEA. The CDR3 has 14 residues. J gave up 2 bases and V 3 bases, and 3 bases lay outside the gene matches. CDR3 sequence reads: CSVEPTSAYNEQFF. DNA for the CDR3: TGCAGCGTTGAGCCGACTAGCGCCTACAATGAGCAGTTCTTC.

CDR3 nucleotide sequence: TGTGCCTGGAGTATCTTAGCGGGAGGGATAGATACGCAGTATTTT. Amino acid sequence: CAWSILAGGIDTQYF. The V call is TRBV30, the J call TRBJ2-3, with 11 positions matching TRBD2. Looked up from germline, CDR1 is GTSNPN and CDR2 is SVGIG (reference sequence). With V trimmed by 2 bases and J by 5 bases, 6 bases remained unmatched. The CDR3 covers 15 residues.

This chain links TRBV4-3 with TRBJ2-1, with 10 positions matching TRBD2. The junction had 7 bases not matched to a gene; V was cut back by 1 base and J by 4 bases. The CDR3 is 17 amino acids. Looked up from germline, CDR1 is LGHNA and CDR2 is YSLEER. The CDR3 nucleotides read TGCGCCAGCAGCCAAGTTCCGACTAGCGGGCTTTACAATGAGCAGTTCTTC. Translating gives CASSQVPTSGLYNEQFF.

This chain uses TRBV18 with TRBJ2-7; no reliable D call. V was clipped by 8 bases and J by 6 bases, with 14 bases between them. Germline CDR1 KGHSH, CDR2 LQKENI. The CDR3 loop spans 12 amino acids. This CDR3 is CASGKGGGEQYF. The DNA of the CDR3 is TGTGCCAGCGGCAAGGGTGGCGGCGAGCAGTACTTC.

The chain couples TRBV6-2 or TRBV6-3 to TRBJ2-5; 7 bases line up with TRBD2. Unmatched junction bases numbered 5, after V lost 2 bases and J lost 2 bases. CDR3 length: 15 residues. Germline values: CDR1 MNHEY, CDR2 SVGEGT. The CDR3 reads CASSYTPGRQETQYF. The CDR3 coding sequence is TGTGCCAGCAGTTACACCCCCGGGAGGCAAGAGACCCAGTACTTC.

The V call is TRBV2, the J call TRBJ2-7; 8 bases are a match to TRBD2. The CDR3 has 12 amino acids. Looked up from germline, CDR1 is SNHLY and CDR2 is FYNNEI. J lost 4 bases, V lost 8 bases, and 4 bases had no gene match. CDR3 sequence: CASEREQYEQYF. CDR3 bases: TGTGCCAGCGAGCGGGAGCAGTACGAGCAGTACTTC.

The gene calls are TRBV7-6 and TRBJ1-1; 7 bases map to TRBD1. CDR3 size: 14 residues. V was clipped by 6 bases and J by 4 bases; unmatched bases: 8. Germline CDR1 and CDR2: SGHVS and FNYEAQ. The CDR3 is CASSAKAGGTEAFF. CDR3 coding DNA: TGTGCCAGCAGTGCTAAGGCAGGGGGCACTGAAGCTTTCTTT. Drawing the rest from reference TRBV7-6 and TRBJ1-1, the complete variable domain is GAGVSQSPRYKVTKRGQDVALRCDPISGHVSLYWYRQALGQGPEFLTYFNYEAQQDKSGLPNDRFSAERPEGSISTLTIQRTEQRDSAMYRCASSAKAGGTEAFFGQGTRLTVV.

CDR3 sequence reads: CASSLRGSGSFSSYNEQFF. The CDR3 region has the DNA TGTGCCAGCAGCCTTCGGGGTAGCGGGAGTTTCAGCTCCTACAATGAGCAGTTCTTC. The chain links TRBV11-2 to TRBJ2-1; 9 positions match TRBD2. Trimming cost V 5 bases and J 0 bases; bases outside gene matches: 14. CDR1 and CDR2 (germline): SGHAT, FQNNGV. The CDR3 covers 19 residues.

This clonotype turned up a few times. This chain uses TRBV18 with TRBJ2-7, with D possibly TRBD1 on 5 matching bases. Germline V CDR1 and CDR2: KGHSH, LQKENI. The CDR3 sequence is 14 residues long. Deletions cut 3 bases from V and 2 bases from J, with 11 bases between. In DNA, the CDR3 is TGTGCCAGCTCACCCCCCAGGGTCGCCTACGAGCAGTACTTC. Translated, it gives CASSPPRVAYEQYF. The variable domain in full, with the rest retrieved from reference TRBV18 and TRBJ2-7, is NAGVMQNPRHLVRRRGQEARLRCSPMKGHSHVYWYRQLPEEGLKFMVYLQKENIIDESGMPKERFSAEFPKEGPSILRIQQVVRGDSAAYFCASSPPRVAYEQYFGPGTRLTVT.

V gene TRBV7-3 combines with J gene TRBJ1-1; perhaps TRBD1 as D (6 bases). CDR1 SGHTA and CDR2 FQGTGA come from the germline V gene. Trimming removed 0 bases at V and 4 bases at J, with 15 bases between. This CDR3 has 16 amino acids. The CDR3 sequence is CASSLTPQGFGTEAFF. CDR3 DNA sequence: TGTGCCAGCAGCTTAACGCCACAGGGATTCGGCACTGAAGCTTTCTTT.

This clonotype has only one observation. The chain joins TRBV7-3 to TRBJ2-3, with D hard to call. The CDR3 consists of 14 residues. The germline gives CDR1 SGHTA, CDR2 FQGTGA. V dropped 2 bases and J dropped 2 bases, with 8 bases sitting between them. DNA of the CDR3: TGTGCCAGCAGCTTAGGTAGCTTCACAGATACGCAGTATTTT. It translates to CASSLGSFTDTQYF.